This entry lists 19 T cell receptor beta chains sequenced from one sample in a study of shared clonotypes between healthy human individuals. Some clones are missing from TCRdb's copy, which holds only in-frame ones; the method was immunoSEQ multiplex PCR. The sample holds 950,000 to 1,100,000 clones, approximately 80% seen once. Sequencing was performed on memory CD4+ T cells from PBMCs. Subset specified: CD45RA-negative fraction. The receptors shown here come from a man between 18 and 35 years old in good health. Some clones in this sample may be carry-over from other donors' samples.

The table lists this clone with a few counts. V is TRBV4-2 and J is TRBJ2-1, with D perhaps TRBD2 (6 bases). The germline gives CDR1 LGHNA, CDR2 YNFKEQ. The CDR3 contains 17 residues. Trimming pared 0 bases from V and 0 bases from J, leaving 12 bases between. The DNA of the CDR3 is TGTGCCAGCAGCCAAGATTCTGGGGGAGGCTCCTACAATGAGCAGTTCTTC. Its protein is CASSQDSGGGSYNEQFF.

This clone was detected once. DNA of the CDR3: TGTGCCAGCAGTTATACAGGGTTCGAGTTCTTC. It specifies CASSYTGFEFF. The V and J genes are TRBV6-5 and TRBJ2-1; D perhaps matches TRBD1 (6 bases). CDR1 is MNHEY and CDR2 is SVGAGI in the germline V gene. This CDR3 region has 11 residues. Deletions cut 3 bases from V and 14 bases from J, with 11 bases between.

The CDR3 DNA reads TGTGCCAGCAGCTTGGGACTAGCGGGGGTTTCAGGGCAGTTCTTC. Protein sequence: CASSLGLAGVSGQFF. The V and J genes are TRBV7-9 and TRBJ2-1; 14 nucleotides align to TRBD2. CDR1 is SEHNR, CDR2 FQNEAQ, per germline (reference sequence). This CDR3 spans 15 amino acids. After removal of 3 bases from V and 12 bases from J, the junction contained 7 bases not matched to a gene.

The rearrangement links TRBV18 to TRBJ2-7, with D possibly being TRBD1 (6 bases). V lost 6 bases, J lost 3 bases, and 12 bases lay in between. Germline V gene lookup returns CDR1 KGHSH and CDR2 LQKENI. The CDR3 covers 13 residues. In DNA form, the CDR3 reads TGTGCCAGCTCGGAAGGACAGTTCTACGAGCAGTACTTC. This codes for CASSEGQFYEQYF. Full variable domain (outside the CDR3, taken from reference TRBV18 and TRBJ2-7): NAGVMQNPRHLVRRRGQEARLRCSPMKGHSHVYWYRQLPEEGLKFMVYLQKENIIDESGMPKERFSAEFPKEGPSILRIQQVVRGDSAAYFCASSEGQFYEQYFGPGTRLTVT.

The chain recombines TRBV7-3 with TRBJ2-3, with no clear D. CDR1 and CDR2 from the germline V gene are SGHTA and FQGTGA. This CDR3 region has 14 residues. Trimming took 3 bases from V and 1 from J, leaving 8 bases between them. CDR3 residues: CASSFRARTDTQYF. CDR3 coding DNA: TGTGCCAGCAGCTTCAGAGCCCGCACAGATACGCAGTATTTT.

Here the CDR3 DNA reads TGTGCCAGCAGTTGGGGAGGAGGTCTGAACACTGAAGCTTTCTTT. Residues: CASSWGGGLNTEAFF. The genes are TRBV6-1 and TRBJ1-1; no definite D call. Germline loops: CDR1 MNHNS, CDR2 SASEGT. The CDR3 runs 15 residues. V gave up 5 bases and J gave up 0 bases, with 13 bases separating them.

J is TRBJ1-3 and V is TRBV5-6; D ambiguous. The CDR3 spans 19 residues. V lost 1 base, J lost 4 bases, and 24 bases lay in between. The germline V gene encodes CDR1 SGHDT and CDR2 YYEEEE. The CDR3 here is CASSLLPLLRGGLGNTIYF. DNA of the CDR3: TGTGCCAGCAGCTTGCTCCCCCTCTTGCGGGGAGGATTGGGAAACACCATATATTTT.

This chain links TRBV30 with TRBJ2-5; D might be TRBD1 (6 bases). V lost 0 bases and J 4 bases, leaving 9 bases between the germline ends. Germline CDR1 GTSNPN, CDR2 SVGIG (reference sequence). There are 13 residues in the CDR3. The CDR3, as DNA: TGTGCCTGGAGTGTAATCAGGGGAGAGACCCAGTACTTC. Protein sequence: CAWSVIRGETQYF. Drawing the rest from reference TRBV30 and TRBJ2-5, the complete variable domain is SQTIHQWPATLVQPVGSPLSLECTVEGTSNPNLYWYRQAAGRGLQLLFYSVGIGQISSEVPQNLSASRPQDRQFILSSKKLLLSDSGFYLCAWSVIRGETQYFGPGTRLLVL.

This chain uses TRBV7-2 with TRBJ2-7; possibly TRBD1 for D (6 bases). V gave up 5 bases and J gave up 1 base, with 15 bases separating them. The CDR3 has 15 amino acids. CDR1 and CDR2 (germline): SGHTA, FQGNSA. The CDR3 coding sequence is TGTGCCAGCAGCAGACACAGGGTTGGATCCTACGAGCAGTACTTC. It translates to CASSRHRVGSYEQYF.

This clone showed up many times. The rearrangement joins TRBV2 to TRBJ2-7; D may be TRBD1 (5 bases). Germline V gene data show CDR1 as SNHLY and CDR2 as FYNNEI. This CDR3 has 15 residues. Deletions cut 3 bases from V and 3 bases from J, with 15 bases between. CDR3: CASSEMGQSFYEQYF. The CDR3 DNA follows: TGTGCCAGCAGTGAGATGGGGCAATCCTTCTACGAGCAGTACTTC.

The genes are TRBV7-3 and TRBJ2-5; D might be TRBD2 (6 bases). Germline CDR1 and CDR2: SGHTA and FQGTGA. The CDR3 totals 13 residues. Trimming removed 5 bases from V and 4 bases from J, with 11 bases in between. The CDR3 nucleotides read TGTGCCAGCAGCCGCGCGGGGTTAGAGACCCAGTACTTC. This gives the protein CASSRAGLETQYF.

The chain links TRBV5-1 to TRBJ1-5; D is perhaps TRBD1 (6 bases). Trimming stripped 4 bases from V and 3 bases from J, with 14 bases between. This CDR3 comprises 15 residues. The germline CDR1 and CDR2 sequences are SGHRS and YFSETQ. Here the CDR3 reads CASSPAGAANQPQHF. CDR3 sequence (DNA): TGCGCCAGCAGCCCTGCGGGGGCTGCCAATCAGCCCCAGCATTTT.

This clone has a handful of counts. The chain has TRBV11-2 and TRBJ1-2; 7 bases are a match to TRBD1. J lost 4 bases, V lost 2 bases, and 7 bases had no gene match. CDR1 SGHAT and CDR2 FQNNGV come from the germline V gene. The CDR3 runs to 15 residues. CDR3 in DNA: TGTGCCAGCAGCTTAAGCCGGGACAGCAGCTATGGCTACACCTTC. This gives the protein CASSLSRDSSYGYTF.

J is TRBJ2-3 and V is TRBV9, with D possibly matching TRBD2 (5 bases). The CDR3 spans 16 residues. Germline CDR1 is SGDLS and CDR2 is YYNGEE. V shed 0 bases and J shed 0 bases, with 11 bases lying between them. CDR3 coding DNA: TGTGCCAGCAGCGTAGGGGCTAGCCATAGCACAGATACGCAGTATTTT. This translates into CASSVGASHSTDTQYF.

The V and J genes are TRBV18 and TRBJ1-5; no clear D gene. The germline V gene encodes CDR1 KGHSH and CDR2 LQKENI. Deletions cut 3 bases from V and 6 bases from J, with 15 bases between. The CDR3 totals 15 residues. In nucleotides, the CDR3 is TGTGCCAGCTCACCCGGGTCAAACCGGGCTCAGCCCCAGCATTTT. It specifies CASSPGSNRAQPQHF.

The chain is built from TRBV14 and TRBJ2-3; 8 bases align to TRBD1. Germline V CDR1 and CDR2: SGHDN, FVKESK. V dropped 3 bases and J dropped 4; count of bases not matched to a gene: 3. The length of the CDR3 is 14 residues. This chain's CDR3 is CASSQLTGADTQYF. CDR3 DNA sequence: TGTGCCAGCAGCCAGTTGACAGGGGCAGATACGCAGTATTTT.

V gene TRBV5-1 combines with J gene TRBJ1-2; no definite D call. The CDR3 consists of 11 residues. Trimming pared 4 bases from V and 1 base from J, leaving 2 bases between. In germline, CDR1 is SGHRS, CDR2 YFSETQ. CDR3 nucleotide sequence: TGCGCCAGCAGCGATAACTATGGCTACACCTTC. This sequence encodes CASSDNYGYTF.

The chain recombines TRBV28 with TRBJ2-7; TRBD1 agrees at 9 bases. CDR1 MDHEN and CDR2 SYDVKM come from the germline V gene. The CDR3 spans 15 residues. J lost 5 bases, V lost 6 bases, and 11 bases had no gene match. The CDR3 DNA follows: TGTGCCAGCAGCACTAGTGGACAGGGGCGGAACGAGCAGTACTTC. It specifies CASSTSGQGRNEQYF.

The rearrangement uses TRBV29-1 and TRBJ2-3, with D perhaps TRBD1 (6 bases). Trimming pared 4 bases from V and 1 base from J, leaving 15 bases between. CDR3 length: 15 amino acids. CDR1 SQVTM and CDR2 ANQGSEA come from the germline V gene. The CDR3 is CSVATLDSRTDTQYF. The CDR3 DNA follows: TGCAGCGTTGCAACCTTGGACAGCCGCACAGATACGCAGTATTTT.